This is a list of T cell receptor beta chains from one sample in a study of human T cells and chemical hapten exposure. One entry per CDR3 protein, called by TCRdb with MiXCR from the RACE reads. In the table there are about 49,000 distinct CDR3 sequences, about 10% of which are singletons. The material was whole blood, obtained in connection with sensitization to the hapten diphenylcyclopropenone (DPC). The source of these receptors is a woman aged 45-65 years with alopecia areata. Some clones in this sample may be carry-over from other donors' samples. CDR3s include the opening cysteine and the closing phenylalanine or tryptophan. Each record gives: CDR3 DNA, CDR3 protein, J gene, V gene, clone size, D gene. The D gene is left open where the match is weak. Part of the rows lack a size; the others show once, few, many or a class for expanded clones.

CDR3nt: TGCAGCGCCGGGACTGTCTCTGGGGCCAACGTCCTGACTTTC
CDR3aa: CSAGTVSGANVLTF
j_gene: TRBJ2-6
v_gene: TRBV29-1
abundance: many
d_gene: -

CDR3nt: TGTGCCAGCAGCCCAACCGGTGACAGGTGGGCAGATACGCAGTATTTT
CDR3aa: CASSPTGDRWADTQYF
j_gene: TRBJ2-3
v_gene: TRBV7-8
abundance: many
d_gene: -

CDR3nt: TGTGCCAGCAGTCCCTGGGACCGTGCAGATACGCAGTATTTT
CDR3aa: CASSPWDRADTQYF
j_gene: TRBJ2-3
v_gene: TRBV27
abundance: -
d_gene: -

CDR3nt: TGCAGTGTGACAGCGGGCATCGAGTTTTTT
CDR3aa: CSVTAGIEFF
j_gene: TRBJ1-4
v_gene: TRBV29-1
abundance: many
d_gene: -

CDR3nt: TGTGCCAGCAGCTTACACAGGGTCGAAGCCGGGGAGCTGTTTTTT
CDR3aa: CASSLHRVEAGELFF
j_gene: TRBJ2-2
v_gene: TRBV3-1
abundance: many
d_gene: -

CDR3nt: TGTGCCAGTAATACAGGGACTAATGAAAAACTGTTTTTT
CDR3aa: CASNTGTNEKLFF
j_gene: TRBJ1-4
v_gene: TRBV7-2
abundance: many
d_gene: -

CDR3nt: TGCAGCCTTGGACAGGGGCCAGATACGCAGTATTTT
CDR3aa: CSLGQGPDTQYF
j_gene: TRBJ2-3
v_gene: TRBV29-1
abundance: many
d_gene: TRBD1

CDR3nt: TGTGCCAGTAGTACAGGGGGCGTTGAGCAGTTCTTC
CDR3aa: CASSTGGVEQFF
j_gene: TRBJ2-1
v_gene: TRBV19
abundance: few
d_gene: TRBD1

CDR3nt: TGTGCCATCAGCGATCGGGGACTGGGCACAGATACGCAGTATTTT
CDR3aa: CAISDRGLGTDTQYF
j_gene: TRBJ2-3
v_gene: TRBV10-3
abundance: many
d_gene: -

CDR3nt: TGTGCCAGCAGCCCAACCCCAGGGGGCAGGACCTCTGGGGCCAACGTCCTGACTTTC
CDR3aa: CASSPTPGGRTSGANVLTF
j_gene: TRBJ2-6
v_gene: TRBV7-2
abundance: many
d_gene: TRBD1

CDR3nt: TGTGCCAGCAGCTCGACAGGAGTCCGAACCAAAAACATTCAGTACTTC
CDR3aa: CASSSTGVRTKNIQYF
j_gene: TRBJ2-4
v_gene: TRBV7-2
abundance: few
d_gene: -

CDR3nt: TGTGCCAGCAGCCCACCGGGACAAGTATACGAGCAGTACTTC
CDR3aa: CASSPPGQVYEQYF
j_gene: TRBJ2-7
v_gene: TRBV12-3/TRBV12-4
abundance: many
d_gene: -

CDR3nt: TGCAGCGCTCAATTAGCGGGAGGAGCACAAGAGACCCAGTACTTC
CDR3aa: CSAQLAGGAQETQYF
j_gene: TRBJ2-5
v_gene: TRBV29-1
abundance: many
d_gene: TRBD2

CDR3nt: TGTGCCAGCAGCGCCCGCCTTACACACCAGCAGTTCTTC
CDR3aa: CASSARLTHQQFF
j_gene: TRBJ2-1
v_gene: TRBV9
abundance: -
d_gene: -

CDR3nt: TGTGCCAGCAGTCGCGATTGGGGCACTGAAGCTTTCTTT
CDR3aa: CASSRDWGTEAFF
j_gene: TRBJ1-1
v_gene: TRBV11-2
abundance: many
d_gene: -

CDR3nt: TGTGCCAGCAGTCCAGGGAGCTACGAGCAGTACTTC
CDR3aa: CASSPGSYEQYF
j_gene: TRBJ2-7
v_gene: TRBV28
abundance: many
d_gene: -

CDR3nt: TGTGCCAGCAGCGGCCAGACAGGCGTAGATGAAAAACTGTTTTTT
CDR3aa: CASSGQTGVDEKLFF
j_gene: TRBJ1-4
v_gene: TRBV5-4
abundance: -
d_gene: -

CDR3nt: TGCAGCGTTGACTCGGCAGGGCTCTATGGCTACACCTTC
CDR3aa: CSVDSAGLYGYTF
j_gene: TRBJ1-2
v_gene: TRBV29-1
abundance: few
d_gene: -

CDR3nt: TGTGCCAGCTCACTTCTAGCGGGAGAAACCGGGGAGCTGTTTTTT
CDR3aa: CASSLLAGETGELFF
j_gene: TRBJ2-2
v_gene: TRBV18
abundance: many
d_gene: TRBD2

CDR3nt: TGCAGTGCTAGAGTGGTGGGTGCAGGGGACCACACTGAAGCTTTCTTT
CDR3aa: CSARVVGAGDHTEAFF
j_gene: TRBJ1-1
v_gene: TRBV20-1
abundance: -
d_gene: -

CDR3nt: TGTGCCAGCAGTCAATTAGGACAGAGCTATGGCTACACCTTC
CDR3aa: CASSQLGQSYGYTF
j_gene: TRBJ1-2
v_gene: TRBV7-2
abundance: many
d_gene: -

CDR3nt: TGTGCCAGCAGCTCCCCGCCAGGGACCCAGTACTTC
CDR3aa: CASSSPPGTQYF
j_gene: TRBJ2-5
v_gene: TRBV7-2
abundance: -
d_gene: -

CDR3nt: TGTGCCAGCAGCTTACCGGGACTAGCAACCTACAATGAGCAGTTCTTC
CDR3aa: CASSLPGLATYNEQFF
j_gene: TRBJ2-1
v_gene: TRBV11-2
abundance: many
d_gene: TRBD2

CDR3nt: TGTGCCTGGAGTCAACGGCACTTC
CDR3aa: CAWSQRHF
j_gene: TRBJ1-2
v_gene: TRBV30
abundance: -
d_gene: -

CDR3nt: TGCAGTGCTAGAGTGGCGGGAGGCGTCACCGGGGAGCTGTTTTTT
CDR3aa: CSARVAGGVTGELFF
j_gene: TRBJ2-2
v_gene: TRBV20-1
abundance: many
d_gene: TRBD2

CDR3nt: TGTGCCAGTAGTCCTGGGGACAGTTTAGGGTACAATGAGCAGTTCTTC
CDR3aa: CASSPGDSLGYNEQFF
j_gene: TRBJ2-1
v_gene: TRBV19
abundance: many
d_gene: TRBD1

CDR3nt: TGCGCCAGCAGGCAGAGGGATACGCAGTATTTT
CDR3aa: CASRQRDTQYF
j_gene: TRBJ2-3
v_gene: TRBV10-2
abundance: many
d_gene: -

CDR3nt: TGCAGCGTTAGGACAGGGGGATACAATGAGCAGTTCTTC
CDR3aa: CSVRTGGYNEQFF
j_gene: TRBJ2-1
v_gene: TRBV29-1
abundance: medium-sized
d_gene: TRBD1

CDR3nt: TGTGCCAGCAGTTCCTTTAGTGGGGGTGGTGTAGGCACAGATACGCAGTATTTT
CDR3aa: CASSSFSGGGVGTDTQYF
j_gene: TRBJ2-3
v_gene: TRBV27
abundance: many
d_gene: -

CDR3nt: TGCGCCAGCAGCCGTAATGAGTTTGTGGGGAATGGCTACACCTTC
CDR3aa: CASSRNEFVGNGYTF
j_gene: TRBJ1-2
v_gene: TRBV4-3
abundance: many
d_gene: -

CDR3nt: TGTGCCAGCAGGACTCTGGGGTACCATGAGCAGTTCTTC
CDR3aa: CASRTLGYHEQFF
j_gene: TRBJ2-1
v_gene: TRBV11-2
abundance: many
d_gene: -

CDR3nt: TGTGCCAGCAGCTTAGCGGTTACAGGGACGGGCTACGAGCAGTACTTC
CDR3aa: CASSLAVTGTGYEQYF
j_gene: TRBJ2-7
v_gene: TRBV7-2
abundance: -
d_gene: -

CDR3nt: TGTGCCAGCTCACCGAGGACTAGCGGGAGAGTTGAGCAGTTCTTC
CDR3aa: CASSPRTSGRVEQFF
j_gene: TRBJ2-1
v_gene: TRBV18
abundance: many
d_gene: TRBD2

CDR3nt: TGTGCCAGCAGTCCCGCTTTCAATAATTCACCCCTCCACTTT
CDR3aa: CASSPAFNNSPLHF
j_gene: TRBJ1-6
v_gene: TRBV6-5
abundance: many
d_gene: -

CDR3nt: TGCAGTGCTAGGAGCTTGGGGGGGCGCTCGGATGCTGGCTACACCTTC
CDR3aa: CSARSLGGRSDAGYTF
j_gene: TRBJ1-2
v_gene: TRBV20-1
abundance: many
d_gene: -

CDR3nt: TGTGCCAGCAGATTCACAGGGGGCGGACGCGCTGAAGCTTTCTTT
CDR3aa: CASRFTGGGRAEAFF
j_gene: TRBJ1-1
v_gene: TRBV7-9
abundance: many
d_gene: TRBD1

CDR3nt: TGTGCCAGCAGCCCACGACTAGCGGGAGACAATGAGCAGTTCTTC
CDR3aa: CASSPRLAGDNEQFF
j_gene: TRBJ2-1
v_gene: TRBV11-2
abundance: -
d_gene: TRBD2

CDR3nt: TGTGCCAGCAGTTTCCTGCAGGGAGTGTCCTACGAGCAGTACTTC
CDR3aa: CASSFLQGVSYEQYF
j_gene: TRBJ2-7
v_gene: TRBV28
abundance: -
d_gene: -

CDR3nt: TGTGCCAGCAGCCCTACAGGGGGCAATCAGCCCCAGCATTTT
CDR3aa: CASSPTGGNQPQHF
j_gene: TRBJ1-5
v_gene: TRBV12-3/TRBV12-4
abundance: many
d_gene: TRBD1

CDR3nt: TGTGCCAGCAGCCAAGACGGGGTAGCGGGAGCCCGTGGGCAGTACTTC
CDR3aa: CASSQDGVAGARGQYF
j_gene: TRBJ2-7
v_gene: TRBV3-1
abundance: many
d_gene: TRBD2

CDR3nt: TGTGCCTGGACCAAGGAGAGCGGGAGAAACATTCAGTACTTC
CDR3aa: CAWTKESGRNIQYF
j_gene: TRBJ2-4
v_gene: TRBV30
abundance: -
d_gene: TRBD2

CDR3nt: TGTGCCAGCACCTTCCAGCGCGCTGGGGCCAACGTCCTGACTTTC
CDR3aa: CASTFQRAGANVLTF
j_gene: TRBJ2-6
v_gene: TRBV28
abundance: few
d_gene: -

CDR3nt: TGTGCCAGCAGCCCTTGGACAGGCCCGAGCTCTGGGGCCAACGTCCTGACTTTC
CDR3aa: CASSPWTGPSSGANVLTF
j_gene: TRBJ2-6
v_gene: TRBV27
abundance: many
d_gene: TRBD1

CDR3nt: TGTGCCAGCAGTCAAGAATTTGGGCAGCCCCAGCATTTT
CDR3aa: CASSQEFGQPQHF
j_gene: TRBJ1-5
v_gene: TRBV6-2/TRBV6-3
abundance: many
d_gene: -

CDR3nt: TGTGCCAGCAGTCGTGATTGGGACAGGACTGAAAAACTGTTTTTT
CDR3aa: CASSRDWDRTEKLFF
j_gene: TRBJ1-4
v_gene: TRBV2
abundance: many
d_gene: TRBD1

CDR3nt: TGTGCCAGCAGCACCCACCGCATGAACACTGAAGCTTTCTTT
CDR3aa: CASSTHRMNTEAFF
j_gene: TRBJ1-1
v_gene: TRBV7-2
abundance: many
d_gene: -

CDR3nt: TGTGCCAGCTCGACCATTTTTAGGGGGGGAACTGAAGCTTTCTTT
CDR3aa: CASSTIFRGGTEAFF
j_gene: TRBJ1-1
v_gene: TRBV18
abundance: -
d_gene: -

CDR3nt: TGTGCCAGCAGCCAGACAGTGAATGAAAAACTGTTTTTT
CDR3aa: CASSQTVNEKLFF
j_gene: TRBJ1-4
v_gene: TRBV6-6
abundance: -
d_gene: -

CDR3nt: TGCAGCGTTGAGGACAGCGGGAGGGTAGTAACAGATACGCAGTATTTT
CDR3aa: CSVEDSGRVVTDTQYF
j_gene: TRBJ2-3
v_gene: TRBV29-1
abundance: few
d_gene: TRBD2

CDR3nt: TGCAGTGCTAGGAGCTTAGTTGGCGGGGAGCTGTTTTTT
CDR3aa: CSARSLVGGELFF
j_gene: TRBJ2-2
v_gene: TRBV20-1
abundance: many
d_gene: -